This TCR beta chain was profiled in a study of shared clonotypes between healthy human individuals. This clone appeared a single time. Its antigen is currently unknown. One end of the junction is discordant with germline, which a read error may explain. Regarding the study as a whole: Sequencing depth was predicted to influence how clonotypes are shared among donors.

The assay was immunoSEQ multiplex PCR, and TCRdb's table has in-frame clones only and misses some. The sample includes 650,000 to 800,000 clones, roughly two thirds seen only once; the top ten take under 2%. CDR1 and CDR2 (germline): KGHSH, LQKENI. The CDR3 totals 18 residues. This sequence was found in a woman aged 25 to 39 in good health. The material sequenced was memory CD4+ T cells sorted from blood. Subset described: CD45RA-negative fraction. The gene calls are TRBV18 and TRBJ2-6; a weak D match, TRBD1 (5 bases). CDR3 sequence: CASSQCVDITKSGQRPDF. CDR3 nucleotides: TGTGCCAGCTCACAATGTGTGGACATTACAAAGTCGGGCCAACGTCCTGATTTC.